Listed here are 20 T cell receptor beta chains from one sample, sequenced in a study of blood T cell repertoires in COVID-19. Sequenced by immunoSEQ multiplex PCR; TCRdb stores in-frame clones only, minus some. The sample shows about 300,000 clones, 90% to 95% of them seen only once. Specimen: peripheral blood. The receptors stem from a woman in her thirties with COVID-19, enrolled during active disease.

V is TRBV9 and J is TRBJ2-2, with 9 bases fitting TRBD1. The V and J ends lost 4 bases and 6 bases, in that order; junction bases with no gene match: 7. This CDR3 has 15 residues. Germline V gene data show CDR1 as SGDLS and CDR2 as YYNGEE. The CDR3 DNA sequence: TGTGCCAGCAGCCGTGACAGGGGGGGTTCCGGGGAGCTGTTTTTT. This sequence encodes CASSRDRGGSGELFF.

This sequence joins TRBV28 and TRBJ2-7, with 15 positions matching TRBD2. Germline CDR1 MDHEN, CDR2 SYDVKM. After removal of 2 bases from V and 2 bases from J, the junction contained 4 bases not matched to a gene. CDR3 length: 17 amino acids. The CDR3 loop reads CASSLVGLAGGTYEQYF. The CDR3 DNA is TGTGCCAGCAGTTTAGTGGGACTAGCGGGGGGCACCTACGAGCAGTACTTC.

V is TRBV24-1 and J is TRBJ2-2, with TRBD1 as a possible D gene (6 bases). The germline CDR1 and CDR2 sequences are KGHDR and SFDVKD. The CDR3 covers 16 residues. Trimming took off 4 bases at V and 3 bases at J, with 14 bases between the two ends. DNA of the CDR3: TGTGCCACCAGTGACCCACAGGGTACGGACACCGGGGAGCTGTTTTTT. Its translation: CATSDPQGTDTGELFF.

Concerning this clone itself: The same CDR3 is also encoded by other DNA sequences in this sample. This CDR3 is CAWSGTSGRYNEQFF. The CDR3 DNA sequence: TGTGCCTGGAGCGGGACTAGCGGGAGGTACAATGAGCAGTTCTTC. The V gene is TRBV30, the J gene TRBJ2-1; 15 bases agree with TRBD2. V lost 3 bases, J lost 4 bases, and 1 base stayed unmatched. The CDR3 runs 15 residues. Germline V gene lookup returns CDR1 GTSNPN and CDR2 SVGIG (reference sequence).

This clone appeared once. The chain uses TRBV6-6 and TRBJ2-5; TRBD2 matches 10 bases. The CDR3 totals 16 residues. V lost 5 bases to trimming and J lost 3 bases; unmatched junction nucleotides: 9. In germline, CDR1 is MNHNY, CDR2 SVGAGI (reference sequence). In DNA form, the CDR3 reads TGTGCCAGCAGTCCTCAAGCGGGAGGGCCTAAAGAGACCCAGTACTTC. Its translation is CASSPQAGGPKETQYF.

V usage is TRBV5-6 and J usage is TRBJ2-1; D may be TRBD1 (6 bases). The CDR3 runs 14 residues. The germline V gene encodes CDR1 SGHDT and CDR2 YYEEEE. Between the trimmed V and J ends, which lost 1 base and 6 bases, there was a span of 11 bases. In DNA, the CDR3 is TGTGCCAGCAGCTTGTTAACCAGGGGCAATGAGCAGTTCTTC. Its translation: CASSLLTRGNEQFF.

V and J are TRBV24-1 and TRBJ2-1, with D possibly matching TRBD2 (6 bases). The CDR3 sequence is 14 residues long. Trimming took 6 bases from V and 4 from J, leaving 12 bases between them. CDR1 and CDR2 (germline): KGHDR, SFDVKD. CDR3 in amino acids: CATSRGTGYNEQFF. In DNA, the CDR3 is TGTGCCACCAGTCGGGGGACGGGATACAATGAGCAGTTCTTC.

The genes are TRBV10-1 and TRBJ2-7; no clear D gene. The CDR3 contains 15 residues. Germline CDR1 WNHNN, CDR2 SYGVQD (reference sequence). Trimming shortened V by 0 bases and J by 2 bases, and 11 bases separated the two germline ends. The CDR3 reads CASSESAEYTYEQYF. In DNA, the CDR3 is TGCGCCAGCAGTGAGTCGGCGGAGTATACCTACGAGCAGTACTTC.

The V gene is TRBV4-1, the J gene TRBJ1-1; tentatively, D is TRBD1 (6 bases). Trimming cost V 9 bases and J 7 bases, with 15 bases left between them. CDR3 length: 12 residues. Looked up from germline, CDR1 is MGHRA and CDR2 is YSYEKL. This chain's CDR3 is CASGQLISEAFF. The CDR3 DNA reads as TGCGCCAGTGGACAGCTAATTAGTGAAGCTTTCTTT.

The chain has TRBV11-3 and TRBJ2-1; D might be TRBD2 (6 bases). The CDR3 is 13 amino acids. CDR1 is SGHNT and CDR2 is YENEEA in the germline V gene. V was cut by 1 base and J by 7 bases, with 8 bases left in between. The CDR3 loop reads CASSLGSGNEQFF. The CDR3 DNA is TGTGCCAGCAGCTTAGGAAGCGGGAATGAGCAGTTCTTC.

The chain combines TRBV2 with TRBJ1-4; no clear D gene. Germline loops: CDR1 SNHLY, CDR2 FYNNEI. This CDR3 contains 11 residues. V gave up 6 bases and J gave up 8 bases, with 7 bases separating them. The CDR3 DNA reads as TGTGCCAGCAGCAAGGAGGAAAAACTGTTTTTT. Protein: CASSKEEKLFF. The variable domain in full, with the rest retrieved from reference TRBV2 and TRBJ1-4, is EPEVTQTPSHQVTQMGQEVILRCVPISNHLYFYWYRQILGQKVEFLVSFYNNEISEKSEIFDDQFSVERPDGSNFTLKIRSTKLEDSAMYFCASSKEEKLFFGSGTQLSVL.

The J gene is TRBJ1-5, the V gene TRBV6-2 or TRBV6-3; TRBD1 matches 9 bases. Trimming took 6 bases from V and 3 from J; bases not matched to a gene: 9. Germline V lookup: CDR1 MNHEY, CDR2 SVGEGT. The CDR3 runs to 16 residues. The CDR3 loop is CASSPTRTGDNQPQHF. Written as DNA, the CDR3 is TGTGCCAGCAGCCCTACTCGGACAGGGGACAATCAGCCCCAGCATTTT.

This chain connects TRBV12-3 or TRBV12-4 to TRBJ1-6; 11 positions match TRBD1. This CDR3 comprises 13 residues. V lost 7 bases and J lost 12; bases outside the gene matches: 5. CDR3 sequence (DNA): TGTGCCAGCAACCCGGGACAGGGGGGACCCCTCCACTTT. This gives the protein CASNPGQGGPLHF.

The chain couples TRBV5-4 to TRBJ2-7; tentative D call: TRBD1 (6 bases). V gave up 0 bases and J gave up 6 bases, with 13 bases separating them. The CDR3 has 14 residues. Germline values: CDR1 SGHNT, CDR2 YYREEE (reference sequence). CDR3 protein: CASSLGQTGGEQYF. CDR3 in DNA: TGTGCCAGCAGCTTGGGACAGACAGGTGGCGAGCAGTACTTC.

The count of this clone is one. The rearrangement links TRBV3-1 (or the pseudogene TRBV3-2) to TRBJ1-6; 7 bases fit TRBD1. The germline gives CDR1 LGHDT, CDR2 YNNKEL (reference sequence). V was pared by 1 base and J by 7 bases, with 4 bases of the junction left unmatched. This CDR3 has 15 residues. The CDR3 bases are TGTGCCAGCAGCCAAGGGACAGGCGGGAATTCACCCCTCCACTTT. This encodes CASSQGTGGNSPLHF.

The chain is built from TRBV6-6 and TRBJ2-7; 8 bases fit TRBD1. This CDR3 is built from 14 residues. V lost 6 bases, J lost 2 bases, and 6 bases stayed unmatched. CDR1 is MNHNY and CDR2 is SVGAGI in the germline V gene (reference sequence). Written as DNA, the CDR3 is TGTGCCAGCAGCCGGACAGGGACCCCCTACGAGCAGTACTTC. As protein: CASSRTGTPYEQYF.

V is TRBV7-2 and J is TRBJ2-3, with D perhaps matching TRBD2 (6 bases). Germline values: CDR1 SGHTA, CDR2 FQGNSA. This CDR3 spans 16 amino acids. The V end was cut by 4 bases, the J end by 4 bases, with 18 bases between. DNA of the CDR3: TGTGCCAGCAGCTCCCGTCGGGGGAGCTCTCCAGATACGCAGTATTTT. Translation: CASSSRRGSSPDTQYF.

CDR3 in amino acids: CASSERQGAIDTQYF. CDR3 coding DNA: TGTGCCAGCAGTGAGCGGCAGGGGGCCATAGATACGCAGTATTTT. The gene calls are TRBV2 and TRBJ2-3; TRBD1 matches at 8 bases. The CDR3 runs 15 residues. Trimming cost V 3 bases and J 5 bases; bases outside gene matches: 7. Germline V gives CDR1 SNHLY, CDR2 FYNNEI.

J is TRBJ2-3 and V is TRBV24-1, with 11 bases lining up with TRBD1. Trimming at V came to 4 bases and at J to 2 bases, leaving 4 bases not matched to a gene. In germline, CDR1 is KGHDR, CDR2 SFDVKD. This CDR3 has 16 amino acids. CDR3 protein: CATSEWTGGLTDTQYF. DNA of the CDR3: TGTGCCACCAGTGAATGGACAGGGGGCCTCACAGATACGCAGTATTTT.

This clone was seen just once. The chain uses TRBV11-2 and TRBJ1-1; TRBD1 might be the D (5 bases). V was trimmed by 5 bases and J by 4 bases, leaving 14 bases between them. Germline V gene data show CDR1 as SGHAT and CDR2 as FQNNGV. The CDR3 totals 14 residues. The CDR3 sequence is CASSPDTMATEAFF. CDR3 DNA sequence: TGTGCCAGCAGCCCGGACACCATGGCCACTGAAGCTTTCTTT.